A single T cell receptor (beta chain) is shown here with its context. Antigen unknown. The data derive from a study of PD-1 blockade in classical Hodgkin lymphoma. The study's findings and limits: Relapsed/refractory patients reportedly had lower baseline diversity than newly diagnosed patients. Diversity in CD4+ TCRs, unlike that measured in CD8+ TCRs, had risen significantly by C4D1. Newly diagnosed patients had diversity similar to the baseline diversity of complete responders.

The CDR3 runs 15 residues. Germline V gene sequence: CDR1 SGHAT, CDR2 FQNNGV. Trimming cost V 5 bases and J 5 bases, with 18 bases left between them. Some clones are missing from TCRdb's copy, which holds only in-frame ones; the method was immunoSEQ multiplex PCR. The repertoire holds 11,000 or so clones, with roughly four fifths as singletons. Relapses following autologous stem cell transplantation were seen in all patients, with brentuximab vedotin exposure varying. Here the sequenced sample was peripheral blood mononuclear cells (PBMCs), taken at baseline. V and J are TRBV11-2 and TRBJ2-5; the D gene is possibly TRBD2 (5 bases). The TCR comes from a human donor with classical Hodgkin lymphoma. The CDR3: CASSSVNTRGETQYF. Written as DNA, the CDR3 is TGTGCCAGCAGCAGCGTGAACACAAGAGGGGAGACCCAGTACTTC.